Only a few counts were recorded for the clone carrying this TCR beta chain. The germline V gene has CDR1 SGHTA and CDR2 FQGNSA. V gave up 4 bases and J gave up 4 bases, with 4 bases separating them. This CDR3 is built from 11 residues. TCR beta CDR3 regions were amplified from RNA transcripts. Primed by the HTBI set, a first-round RT-PCR was run on the TCR CDR3. TCRdb ran MiXCR on the multiplex PCR reads and lists one entry per CDR3 protein. In the table there are about 420,000 distinct CDR3 sequences, approximately 14% of which are singletons. The sample is drawn from a study of T cells in Graves' hyperthyroidism and ophthalmopathy.

The clonotype was recovered from a woman between 18 and 30 years old with Graves' hyperthyroidism. Sequenced sample: blood. This sequence joins TRBV7-2 and TRBJ1-2; unclear D gene. CDR3 bases: TGTGCCAGCAGCTCTTTCTATGGCTACACCTTC. Its protein is CASSSFYGYTF.